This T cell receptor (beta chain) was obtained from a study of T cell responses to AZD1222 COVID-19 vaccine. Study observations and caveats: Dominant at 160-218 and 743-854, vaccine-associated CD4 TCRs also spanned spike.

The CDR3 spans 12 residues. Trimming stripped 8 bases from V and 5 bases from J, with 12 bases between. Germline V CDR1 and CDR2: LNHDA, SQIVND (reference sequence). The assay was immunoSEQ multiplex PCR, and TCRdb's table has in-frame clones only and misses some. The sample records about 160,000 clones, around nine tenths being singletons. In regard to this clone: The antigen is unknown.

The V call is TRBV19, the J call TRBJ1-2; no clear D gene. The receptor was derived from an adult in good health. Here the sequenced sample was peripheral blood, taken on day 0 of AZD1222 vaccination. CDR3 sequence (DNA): TGTGCCAGTGCGCCAGGACTATATGGCTACACCTTC. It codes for CASAPGLYGYTF.